One and the same sample provided the 8 T cell receptor beta chains below, sequenced in a study of blood T cell repertoires in COVID-19. TCRdb keeps only in-frame clones here, not all; method: immunoSEQ multiplex PCR. The sample holds 400,000 to 500,000 clones, 88% seen once. The specimen was PBMCs or T cells enriched from blood (not recorded which). The receptors shown here come from a woman aged 40 to 55 who had recovered from COVID-19.

The V and J genes are TRBV10-3 and TRBJ2-1; 10 bases map to TRBD2. The CDR3 covers 16 residues. The V and J ends lost 7 bases and 5 bases, in that order; junction bases with no gene match: 11. Germline V gene sequence: CDR1 ENHRY, CDR2 SYGVKD. The CDR3 nucleotides are TGTGCCATCATGGGATTTGGACTAGCGGTCGACAATGAGCAGTTCTTC. Protein: CAIMGFGLAVDNEQFF.

V and J are TRBV5-8 and TRBJ2-5, with 8 bases that match TRBD1. V trimming: 4 bases; J trimming: 3 bases; junction bases outside the gene matches: 5. The CDR3 has 14 amino acids. The germline V gene encodes CDR1 SGHTS and CDR2 YDEGEE. The CDR3 region is CASSPDREEETQYF. In DNA, the CDR3 is TGTGCCAGCAGCCCGGACAGGGAGGAAGAGACCCAGTACTTC.

V gene TRBV3-1 (or the pseudogene TRBV3-2) combines with J gene TRBJ1-4; D uncertain. The CDR3 is made up of 17 amino acids. Trimming cost V 0 bases and J 0 bases, with 11 bases left between them. Germline loops: CDR1 LGHDT, CDR2 YNNKEL (reference sequence). DNA of the CDR3: TGTGCCAGCAGCCAAGAACTATTAGTTGCAACTAATGAAAAACTGTTTTTT. Its translation: CASSQELLVATNEKLFF.

The rearrangement links TRBV7-6 to TRBJ1-1; no clear D gene. The CDR3 is 13 residues long. Germline V lookup: CDR1 SGHVS, CDR2 FNYEAQ. V lost 5 bases to trimming and J lost 1 base, with 8 bases between them. CDR3 coding DNA: TGTGCCAGCAGCCCCCGACAGAACACTGAAGCTTTCTTT. Translation gives CASSPRQNTEAFF.

This sequence joins TRBV12-3 or TRBV12-4 and TRBJ1-4; D might be TRBD1 (5 bases). This CDR3 spans 12 amino acids. With 5 bases removed from V and 7 bases from J, the gap between germline ends came to 8 bases. The CDR3 nucleotides read TGTGCCAGCAGTATGGGGCCTGAAAAACTGTTTTTT. Translating it yields CASSMGPEKLFF.

The chain carries TRBV29-1 and TRBJ1-1; perhaps TRBD1 as D (5 bases). In germline, CDR1 is SQVTM, CDR2 ANQGSEA. The CDR3 is 18 amino acids. V was shortened by 6 bases and J by 1 base, with 27 bases between the two germline ends. This chain's CDR3 is CSVAPRMRQPEGNTEAFF. The CDR3 DNA is TGCAGCGTAGCTCCCCGCATGAGACAGCCGGAGGGGAACACTGAAGCTTTCTTT. The complete variable domain, with remaining parts taken from reference TRBV29-1 and TRBJ1-1, reads SAVISQKPSRDICQRGTSLTIQCQVDSQVTMMFWYRQQPGQSLTLIATANQGSEATYESGFVIDKFPISRPNLTFSTLTVSNMSPEDSSIYLCSVAPRMRQPEGNTEAFFGQGTRLTVV.

This sequence joins TRBV5-1 and TRBJ1-2, with a weak D call TRBD1 (6 bases). Trimming removed 0 bases from V and 6 bases from J, with 9 bases in between. The germline V gene has CDR1 SGHRS and CDR2 YFSETQ. CDR3 size: 13 residues. In DNA form, the CDR3 reads TGCGCCAGCAGCTTGGACAGGGAAAATGGCTACACCTTC. Its translation is CASSLDRENGYTF.

The chain carries TRBV2 and TRBJ1-1; D is perhaps TRBD1 (5 bases). The V end was cut by 6 bases, the J end by 1 base, with 18 bases between. Germline CDR1 and CDR2: SNHLY and FYNNEI. The CDR3 sequence is 16 residues long. The CDR3 loop reads CASRNPNRFGNTEAFF. The CDR3 DNA sequence: TGTGCCAGCAGGAACCCGAACAGGTTCGGGAACACTGAAGCTTTCTTT. Based on the CDR3 plus reference TRBV2 and TRBJ1-1, the full variable domain is EPEVTQTPSHQVTQMGQEVILRCVPISNHLYFYWYRQILGQKVEFLVSFYNNEISEKSEIFDDQFSVERPDGSNFTLKIRSTKLEDSAMYFCASRNPNRFGNTEAFFGQGTRLTVV.